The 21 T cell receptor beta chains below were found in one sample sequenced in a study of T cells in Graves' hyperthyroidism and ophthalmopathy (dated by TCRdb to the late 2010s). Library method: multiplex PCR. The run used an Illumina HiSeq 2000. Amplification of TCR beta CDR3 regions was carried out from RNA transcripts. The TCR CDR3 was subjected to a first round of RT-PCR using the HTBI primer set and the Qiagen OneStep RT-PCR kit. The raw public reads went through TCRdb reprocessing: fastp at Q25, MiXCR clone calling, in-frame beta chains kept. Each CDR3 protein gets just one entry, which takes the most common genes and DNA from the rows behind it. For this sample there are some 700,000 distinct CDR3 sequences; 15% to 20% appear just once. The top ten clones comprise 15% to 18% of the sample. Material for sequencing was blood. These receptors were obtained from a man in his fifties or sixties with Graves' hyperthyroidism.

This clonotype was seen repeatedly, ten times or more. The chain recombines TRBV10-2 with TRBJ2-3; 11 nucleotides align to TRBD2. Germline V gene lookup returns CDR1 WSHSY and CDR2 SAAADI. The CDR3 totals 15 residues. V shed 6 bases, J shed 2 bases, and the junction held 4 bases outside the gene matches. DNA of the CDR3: TGCGCCAGCAGATTGACTAGCGGGAACACAGATACGCAGTATTTT. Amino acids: CASRLTSGNTDTQYF.

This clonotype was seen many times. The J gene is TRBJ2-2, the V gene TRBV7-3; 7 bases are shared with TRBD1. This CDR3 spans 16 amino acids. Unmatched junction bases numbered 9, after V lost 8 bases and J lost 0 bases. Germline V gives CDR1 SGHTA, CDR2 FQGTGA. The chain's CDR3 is CASSEATGSNTGELFF. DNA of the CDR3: TGTGCCAGCTCTGAAGCGACAGGGTCGAACACCGGGGAGCTGTTTTTT.

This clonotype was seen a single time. The chain's CDR3 is CASMSGQADTQYF. The CDR3 region has the DNA TGTGCCAGCATGTCGGGGCAGGCAGATACGCAGTATTTT. The genes are TRBV6-1 and TRBJ2-3; the D call may be TRBD1 or TRBD2 (5 bases each). V was shortened by 7 bases and J by 4 bases, with 12 bases between the two germline ends. The CDR3 covers 13 residues. Germline lookup yields CDR1 MNHNS and CDR2 SASEGT.

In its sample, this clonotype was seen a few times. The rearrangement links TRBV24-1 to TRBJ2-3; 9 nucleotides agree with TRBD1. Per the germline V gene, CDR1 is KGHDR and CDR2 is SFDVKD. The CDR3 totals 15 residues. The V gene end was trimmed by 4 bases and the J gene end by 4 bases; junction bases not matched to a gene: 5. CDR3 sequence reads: CATSESGTGPDTQYF. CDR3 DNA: TGTGCCACCAGTGAATCCGGGACAGGGCCAGATACGCAGTATTTT.

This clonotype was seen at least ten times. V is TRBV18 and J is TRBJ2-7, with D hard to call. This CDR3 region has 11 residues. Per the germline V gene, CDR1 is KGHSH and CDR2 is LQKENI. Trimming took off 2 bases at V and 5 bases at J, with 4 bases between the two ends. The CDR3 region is CASSPDNEQYF. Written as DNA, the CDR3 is TGTGCCAGCTCACCAGACAACGAGCAGTACTTC.

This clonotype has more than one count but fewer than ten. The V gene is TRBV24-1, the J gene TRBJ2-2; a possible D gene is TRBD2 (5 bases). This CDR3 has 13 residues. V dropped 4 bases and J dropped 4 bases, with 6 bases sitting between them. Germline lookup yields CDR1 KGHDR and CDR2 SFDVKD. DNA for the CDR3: TGTGCCACCAGTGAGAGGGTCACCGGGGAGCTGTTTTTT. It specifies CATSERVTGELFF.

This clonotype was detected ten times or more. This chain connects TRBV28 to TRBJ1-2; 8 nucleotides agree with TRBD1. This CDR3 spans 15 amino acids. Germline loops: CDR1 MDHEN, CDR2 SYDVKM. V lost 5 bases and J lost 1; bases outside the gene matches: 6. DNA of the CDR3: TGTGCCAGCAGTCCAAGAGACAGGGGTAACTATGGCTACACCTTC. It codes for CASSPRDRGNYGYTF.

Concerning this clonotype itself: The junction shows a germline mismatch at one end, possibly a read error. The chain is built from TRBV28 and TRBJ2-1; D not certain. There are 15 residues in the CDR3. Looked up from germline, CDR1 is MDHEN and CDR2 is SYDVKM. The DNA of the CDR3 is TGTGCCATCAGTGAGTTAACCACCCGGGACAATGAGCAGTTCTTC. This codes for CAISELTTRDNEQFF.

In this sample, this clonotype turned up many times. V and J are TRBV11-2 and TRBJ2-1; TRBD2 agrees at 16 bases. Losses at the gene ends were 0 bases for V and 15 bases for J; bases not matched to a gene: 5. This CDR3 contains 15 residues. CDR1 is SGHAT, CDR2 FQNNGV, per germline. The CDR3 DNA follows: TGTGCCAGCAGCTTAGAGGGACTAGCGGGAGGGCCATGGTTCTTC. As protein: CASSLEGLAGGPWFF.

CDR3 nucleotide sequence: TGTGCCTGGAGTAACTATTTGGGTTTCTCGGTTAGTTGGACCGGGGAGCTGTTTTTT. Its translation: CAWSNYLGFSVSWTGELFF. The chain uses TRBV30 and TRBJ2-2; D remains unclear. Germline values: CDR1 GTSNPN, CDR2 SVGIG (reference sequence). V gave up 2 bases and J gave up 5 bases, with 27 bases separating them. The CDR3 extends over 19 amino acids.

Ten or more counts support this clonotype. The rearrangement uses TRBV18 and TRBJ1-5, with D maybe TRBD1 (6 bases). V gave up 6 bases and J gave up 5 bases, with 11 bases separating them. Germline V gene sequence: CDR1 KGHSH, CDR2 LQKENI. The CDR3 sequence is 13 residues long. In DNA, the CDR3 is TGTGCCAGCTCCGGGACAACAGATCAGCCCCAGCATTTT. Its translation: CASSGTTDQPQHF.

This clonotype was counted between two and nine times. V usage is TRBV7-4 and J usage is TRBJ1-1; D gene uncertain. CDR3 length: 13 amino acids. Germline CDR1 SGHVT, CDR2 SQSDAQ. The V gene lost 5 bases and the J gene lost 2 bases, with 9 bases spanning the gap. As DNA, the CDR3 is TGTGCCAGCAGCCCGCACACAAACACTGAAGCTTTCTTT. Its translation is CASSPHTNTEAFF.

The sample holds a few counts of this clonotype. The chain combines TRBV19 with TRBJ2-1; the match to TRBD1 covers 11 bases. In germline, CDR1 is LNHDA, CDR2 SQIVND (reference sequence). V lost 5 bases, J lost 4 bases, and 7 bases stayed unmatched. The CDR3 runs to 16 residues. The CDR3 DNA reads TGTGCCAGTAGTGGTGGGACAGGGGGTAGTTACAATGAGCAGTTCTTC. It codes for CASSGGTGGSYNEQFF.

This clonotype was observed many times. CDR3: CASSLALVARELFF. In nucleotides, the CDR3 is TGTGCCAGCAGTTTAGCGCTTGTAGCCAGGGAGCTGTTTTTT. The chain joins TRBV12-3 or TRBV12-4 to TRBJ2-2, with no clear D. V lost 0 bases, J lost 9 bases, and 11 bases lay in between. There are 14 residues in the CDR3.

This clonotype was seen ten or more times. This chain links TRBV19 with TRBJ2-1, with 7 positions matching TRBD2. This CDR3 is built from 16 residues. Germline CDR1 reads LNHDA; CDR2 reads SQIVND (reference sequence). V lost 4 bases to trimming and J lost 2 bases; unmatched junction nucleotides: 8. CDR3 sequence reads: CASSTLWAGAYNEQFF. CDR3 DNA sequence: TGTGCCAGTAGTACCCTGTGGGCGGGAGCCTACAATGAGCAGTTCTTC.

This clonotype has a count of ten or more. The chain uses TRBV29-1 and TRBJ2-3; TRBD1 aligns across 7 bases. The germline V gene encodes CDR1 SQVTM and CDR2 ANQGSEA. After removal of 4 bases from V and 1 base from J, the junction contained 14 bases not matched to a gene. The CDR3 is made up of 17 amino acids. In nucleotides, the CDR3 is TGCAGCGTTGGTTCCGGCGGGCAAACAGGGGGCACAGATACGCAGTATTTT. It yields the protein CSVGSGGQTGGTDTQYF.

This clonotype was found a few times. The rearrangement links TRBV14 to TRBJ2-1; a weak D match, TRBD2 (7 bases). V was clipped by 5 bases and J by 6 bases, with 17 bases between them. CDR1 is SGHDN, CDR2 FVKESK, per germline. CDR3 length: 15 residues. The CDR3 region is CASSGGAGEGNEQFF. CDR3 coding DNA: TGTGCCAGCAGCGGGGGGGCGGGCGAAGGCAATGAGCAGTTCTTC.

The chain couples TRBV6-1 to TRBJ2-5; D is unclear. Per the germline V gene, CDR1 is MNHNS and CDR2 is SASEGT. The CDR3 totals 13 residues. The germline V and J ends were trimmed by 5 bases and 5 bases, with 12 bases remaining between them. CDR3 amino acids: CASSIGDRETQYF. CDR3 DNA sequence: TGTGCCAGCAGTATCGGCGATCGGGAGACCCAGTACTTC.

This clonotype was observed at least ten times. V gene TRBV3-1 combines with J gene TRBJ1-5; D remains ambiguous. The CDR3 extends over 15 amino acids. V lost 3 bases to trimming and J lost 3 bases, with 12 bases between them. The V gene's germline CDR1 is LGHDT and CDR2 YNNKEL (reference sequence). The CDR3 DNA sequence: TGTGCCAGCAGCCAGTTTCCGGGAACCAATCAGCCCCAGCATTTT. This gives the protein CASSQFPGTNQPQHF. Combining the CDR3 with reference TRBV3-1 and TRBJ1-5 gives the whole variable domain DTAVSQTPKYLVTQMGNDKSIKCEQNLGHDTMYWYKQDSKKFLKIMFSYNNKELIINETVPNRFSPKSPDKAHLNLHINSLELGDSAVYFCASSQFPGTNQPQHFGDGTRLSIL.

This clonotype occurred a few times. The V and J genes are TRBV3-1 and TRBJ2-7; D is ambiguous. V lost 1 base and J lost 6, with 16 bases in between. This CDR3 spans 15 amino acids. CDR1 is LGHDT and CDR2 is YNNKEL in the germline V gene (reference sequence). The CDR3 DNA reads TGTGCCAGCAGCCAAGCGAGCAGCGTAAGGGTCGAGCAGTACTTC. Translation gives CASSQASSVRVEQYF.

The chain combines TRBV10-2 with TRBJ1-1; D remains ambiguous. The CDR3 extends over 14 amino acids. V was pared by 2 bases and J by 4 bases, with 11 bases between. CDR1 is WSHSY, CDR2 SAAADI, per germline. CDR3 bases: TGCGCCAGCAGTGAGGCCAACCAGGTCACTGAAGCTTTCTTT. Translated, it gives CASSEANQVTEAFF.